These 28 T cell receptor beta chains came from one sample sequenced in a study of blood T cell repertoires in COVID-19. Assay: immunoSEQ multiplex PCR; the TCRdb copy retains only in-frame clones and omits some. Of some 100,000 clones in the sample, more than 75% were seen once. The sample taken for sequencing was peripheral blood. All receptors come from an elderly woman with active COVID-19.

The chain uses TRBV4-1 and TRBJ2-5; TRBD1 matches 7 bases. This CDR3 is built from 14 residues. J was trimmed by 1 base and V by 4 bases; bases with no gene match: 3. Germline CDR1 is MGHRA and CDR2 is YSYEKL. CDR3 residues: CASSLGTVQETQYF. CDR3 DNA sequence: TGCGCCAGCAGCCTGGGGACAGTCCAAGAGACCCAGTACTTC.

The chain couples TRBV19 to TRBJ2-2, with D hard to call. Trimming shortened V by 3 bases and J by 7 bases, and 12 bases separated the two germline ends. CDR3 size: 14 residues. The germline CDR1 and CDR2 sequences are LNHDA and SQIVND (reference sequence). The CDR3 DNA reads as TGTGCCAGTAGTATTAGTGTCGTCGTCGGGGAGCTGTTTTTT. Its translation is CASSISVVVGELFF. Filled out from reference TRBV19 and TRBJ2-2, the complete variable domain reads DGGITQSPKYLFRKEGQNVTLSCEQNLNHDAMYWYRQDPGQGLRLIYYSQIVNDFQKGDIAEGYSVSREKKESFPLTVTSAQKNPTAFYLCASSISVVVGELFFGEGSRLTVL.

The chain couples TRBV28 to TRBJ2-4, with 9 bases identical to TRBD1. The CDR3 runs 19 residues. Germline values: CDR1 MDHEN, CDR2 SYDVKM. Unmatched junction bases numbered 14, after V lost 5 bases and J lost 0 bases. The CDR3 spells CASSSPGDRVNLAKNIQYF. In nucleotides, the CDR3 is TGTGCCAGCAGTAGCCCCGGGGACAGGGTGAATCTAGCCAAAAACATTCAGTACTTC.

The count of this clone is one. The rearrangement links TRBV5-6 to TRBJ2-7; D gene unclear. Trimming took 4 bases from V and 1 from J, leaving 12 bases between them. CDR1 and CDR2 from the germline V gene are SGHDT and YYEEEE. This CDR3 region has 14 residues. CDR3 nucleotides: TGTGCCAGCAGCCGACTCACGAGTTCCTACGAGCAGTACTTC. The encoded protein is CASSRLTSSYEQYF.

The chain has TRBV11-2 and TRBJ1-1, with 7 nucleotides matching TRBD1. With 5 bases clipped from V and 6 bases from J, the junction kept 12 bases outside the gene matches. Germline CDR1 reads SGHAT; CDR2 reads FQNNGV. The CDR3 loop spans 15 amino acids. This CDR3 reads CASSPEQGPYAEAFF. Here the CDR3 DNA reads TGTGCCAGCAGCCCCGAACAGGGGCCCTACGCTGAAGCTTTCTTT.

V is TRBV7-8 and J is TRBJ2-2; TRBD1 aligns across 10 bases. The germline CDR1 and CDR2 sequences are SGHVS and FQNEAQ. Trimming at V came to 3 bases and at J to 7 bases, leaving 8 bases not matched to a gene. This CDR3 has 16 amino acids. The CDR3, as DNA: TGTGCCAGCAGCTTTTTAGTGGGGACAGGGGTCGGGGAGCTGTTTTTT. As protein: CASSFLVGTGVGELFF.

The V and J genes are TRBV5-5 and TRBJ2-7; a weak D match, TRBD2 (5 bases). CDR1 is SGHKS and CDR2 is YYEKEE in the germline V gene (reference sequence). Trimming removed 4 bases from V and 11 bases from J, with 25 bases in between. The length of the CDR3 is 15 residues. The CDR3 DNA is TGTGCCAGCAGCATGGACCGGGCCCAGAGCACGAGGGAGTACTTC. This sequence encodes CASSMDRAQSTREYF.

The chain combines TRBV2 with TRBJ1-6; unclear D gene. This CDR3 contains 15 residues. V lost 4 bases, J lost 0 bases, and 7 bases lay in between. Germline values: CDR1 SNHLY, CDR2 FYNNEI. As DNA, the CDR3 is TGTGCCAGCAGTGGAAGGAGCTCCTATAATTCACCCCTCCACTTT. Translating it yields CASSGRSSYNSPLHF.

V and J are TRBV12-5 and TRBJ2-5; D is perhaps TRBD2 (5 bases). Per the germline V gene, CDR1 is LGHNT and CDR2 is FRNRAP. This CDR3 comprises 13 residues. V gave up 2 bases and J gave up 1 base, with 5 bases separating them. CDR3 DNA: TGTGCTAGTGGTTTGACTAGCCAAGAGACCCAGTACTTC. The encoded protein is CASGLTSQETQYF.

The chain recombines TRBV23-1 with TRBJ2-7; D not resolved. TRBV23-1 is identified as an open reading frame with a role that is uncertain. CDR3 length equals 10 residues. V dropped 4 bases and J dropped 6 bases, with 4 bases sitting between them. CDR3 sequence reads: CASSLLEQYF. CDR3 in DNA: TGCGCCAGCAGTCTACTCGAGCAGTACTTC.

The gene calls are TRBV21-1 and TRBJ2-7; TRBD2, the D gene given by the table, was not confirmed from the DNA. TRBV21-1 is annotated as a pseudogene. The CDR3 extends over 15 amino acids. The CDR3 reads CASSKVGRAKREQYF. Here the CDR3 DNA reads TGTGCCAGCAGCAAAGTCGGGAGGGCCAAACGTGAGCAGTACTTC.

The rearrangement links TRBV7-2 to TRBJ2-2; D is ambiguous. Germline V gene sequence: CDR1 SGHTA, CDR2 FQGNSA. The V and J ends lost 5 bases and 3 bases respectively, with 10 bases between them. The CDR3 contains 14 residues. CDR3 in DNA: TGTGCCAGCAGCCGTGGGCCCTACACCGGGGAGCTGTTTTTT. Its protein product is CASSRGPYTGELFF.

The J gene is TRBJ2-7, the V gene TRBV28, with 9 positions matching TRBD2. CDR1 is MDHEN and CDR2 is SYDVKM in the germline V gene. The V and J ends lost 7 bases and 3 bases, in that order; junction bases with no gene match: 10. This CDR3 contains 15 residues. CDR3 in amino acids: CASMGKTSGNYEQYF. The CDR3 DNA sequence: TGTGCCAGCATGGGCAAGACTAGCGGAAACTACGAGCAGTACTTC.

This chain links TRBV10-3 with TRBJ2-1, with TRBD2 matching over 11 bases. The V gene end was trimmed by 6 bases and the J gene end by 5 bases; junction bases not matched to a gene: 6. CDR1 is ENHRY, CDR2 SYGVKD, per germline. The CDR3 loop spans 15 amino acids. CDR3 sequence (DNA): TGTGCCATCAGGGACCCTAGCGGGAGGAACAATGAGCAGTTCTTC. Amino acid sequence: CAIRDPSGRNNEQFF.

The rearrangement links TRBV28 to TRBJ2-3; D not resolved. This CDR3 comprises 14 residues. CDR1 and CDR2 (germline): MDHEN, SYDVKM. The V gene lost 2 bases and the J gene lost 4 bases, with 10 bases spanning the gap. CDR3 protein: CASSLDEVSDTQYF. DNA of the CDR3: TGTGCCAGCAGTTTAGACGAGGTTTCAGATACGCAGTATTTT.

V and J are TRBV28 and TRBJ1-5, with 8 nucleotides matching TRBD1. Unmatched junction bases numbered 6, after V lost 5 bases and J lost 6 bases. The CDR3 runs to 14 residues. The germline CDR1 and CDR2 sequences are MDHEN and SYDVKM. This CDR3 is CASSGQGGGQPQHF. The DNA for the CDR3 is TGTGCCAGCAGTGGACAGGGAGGAGGTCAGCCCCAGCATTTT. Combining the CDR3 with reference TRBV28 and TRBJ1-5 gives the whole variable domain DVKVTQSSRYLVKRTGEKVFLECVQDMDHENMFWYRQDPGLGLRLIYFSYDVKMKEKGDIPEGYSVSREKKERFSLILESASTNQTSMYLCASSGQGGGQPQHFGDGTRLSIL.

The genes are TRBV6-2 or TRBV6-3 and TRBJ1-4; 8 bases map to TRBD1. The V gene end was trimmed by 6 bases and the J gene end by 4 bases; junction bases not matched to a gene: 7. Germline V gives CDR1 MNHEY, CDR2 SVGEGT. The length of the CDR3 is 15 residues. Here the CDR3 DNA reads TGTGCCAGCAGCTTGACAGGGGCCTTTAATGAAAAACTGTTTTTT. Its protein product is CASSLTGAFNEKLFF.

V is TRBV5-1 and J is TRBJ2-7; possibly TRBD1 for D (5 bases). There are 15 residues in the CDR3. Germline V gene sequence: CDR1 SGHRS, CDR2 YFSETQ. With 0 bases removed from V and 5 bases from J, the gap between germline ends came to 15 bases. DNA of the CDR3: TGCGCCAGCAGCTTGGAGGGCAGGGTCAGCGACGAGCAGTACTTC. Residues: CASSLEGRVSDEQYF.

The V call is TRBV4-2, the J call TRBJ1-5, with D possibly TRBD1 on 6 matching bases. CDR3 length: 17 residues. Germline lookup yields CDR1 LGHNA and CDR2 YNFKEQ. Trimming stripped 0 bases from V and 5 bases from J, with 17 bases between. The CDR3 reads CASSQDGTGFKDQPQHF. The CDR3 DNA is TGTGCCAGCAGCCAAGACGGCACAGGGTTTAAGGATCAGCCCCAGCATTTT.

The chain recombines TRBV21-1 with TRBJ2-2; TRBD2, the table's D call, lacks a check against the DNA. TRBV21-1 is an annotated pseudogene. The CDR3 spans 15 residues. The chain's CDR3 is CAPRDGGANTGELFF. CDR3 bases: TGTGCCCCCAGGGACGGCGGGGCAAACACCGGGGAGCTGTTTTTT.

The J gene is TRBJ1-5, the V gene TRBV28; the match to TRBD1 covers 9 bases. With 7 bases clipped from V and 6 bases from J, the junction kept 10 bases outside the gene matches. Germline assignment: CDR1 MDHEN and CDR2 SYDVKM. This CDR3 has 15 amino acids. The DNA for the CDR3 is TGTGCCAGCACAAACCGGGACAGGGCGTCTCAGCCCCAGCATTTT. Encoded protein: CASTNRDRASQPQHF.

In DNA form, the CDR3 reads TGTGCCAGCAGTTTAACCCCCGGACTAGCGGGAGTAAGGGTTTTCTTC. This codes for CASSLTPGLAGVRVFF. The V call is TRBV28, the J call TRBJ2-1; 13 positions match TRBD2. There are 16 residues in the CDR3. Trimming took 2 bases from V and 16 from J; bases not matched to a gene: 14. In germline, CDR1 is MDHEN, CDR2 SYDVKM.

The chain combines TRBV14 with TRBJ2-1, with a tentative D call TRBD1 (6 bases). CDR3 size: 13 residues. Trimming removed 7 bases from V and 10 bases from J, with 17 bases in between. Germline V gene lookup returns CDR1 SGHDN and CDR2 FVKESK. CDR3 nucleotides: TGTGCCAGCACTCGGGACACCCTCGCGGAGCAGTTCTTC. Translated: CASTRDTLAEQFF.

This clone showed up just once. The chain combines TRBV28 with TRBJ1-4; D is perhaps TRBD1 (5 bases). The CDR3 runs 16 residues. V was pared by 5 bases and J by 5 bases, with 18 bases between. The germline gives CDR1 MDHEN, CDR2 SYDVKM. In DNA form, the CDR3 reads TGTGCCAGCAGTCCCAACCCCGGGACTGTGAATGAAAAACTGTTTTTT. Translated: CASSPNPGTVNEKLFF.

The CDR3, as DNA: TGTGCCAGCAGCTCCCGCCCAGCCGTGGACAGGGCAACCGGGGAGCTGTTTTTT. This translates into CASSSRPAVDRATGELFF. This sequence joins TRBV7-2 and TRBJ2-2, with TRBD1 identical over 8 bases. CDR3 length: 18 amino acids. Germline-derived CDR1 and CDR2 are SGHTA and FQGNSA. The J segment lost 5 bases and the V segment lost 4 bases, leaving 15 bases of the junction unmatched.

This rearrangement joins TRBV27 to TRBJ1-1; D not certain. Germline CDR1 MNHEY, CDR2 SMNVEV (reference sequence). V gave up 6 bases and J gave up 3 bases, with 11 bases separating them. The CDR3 length is 13 residues. In DNA form, the CDR3 reads TGTGCCAGCAGCTCCCGGAGGGACACTGAAGCTTTCTTT. Amino acid sequence: CASSSRRDTEAFF.

CDR3 region: CATSDSTGGAPDGYTF. CDR3 DNA sequence: TGTGCCACCAGTGACTCGACAGGGGGCGCACCCGATGGCTACACCTTC. The gene calls are TRBV24-1 and TRBJ1-2; 10 bases fit TRBD1. The germline CDR1 and CDR2 sequences are KGHDR and SFDVKD. V lost 4 bases, J lost 6 bases, and 10 bases stayed unmatched. The CDR3 is 16 amino acids.

The chain links TRBV6-5 to TRBJ2-7, with 11 bases lining up with TRBD2. J gave up 2 bases and V 6 bases, and 6 bases lay outside the gene matches. Germline loops: CDR1 MNHEY, CDR2 SVGAGI. The CDR3 is 15 amino acids. Here the CDR3 DNA reads TGTGCCAGCAGCCGAACTAGCGGGAGCGCCTACGAGCAGTACTTC. It is translated as CASSRTSGSAYEQYF.